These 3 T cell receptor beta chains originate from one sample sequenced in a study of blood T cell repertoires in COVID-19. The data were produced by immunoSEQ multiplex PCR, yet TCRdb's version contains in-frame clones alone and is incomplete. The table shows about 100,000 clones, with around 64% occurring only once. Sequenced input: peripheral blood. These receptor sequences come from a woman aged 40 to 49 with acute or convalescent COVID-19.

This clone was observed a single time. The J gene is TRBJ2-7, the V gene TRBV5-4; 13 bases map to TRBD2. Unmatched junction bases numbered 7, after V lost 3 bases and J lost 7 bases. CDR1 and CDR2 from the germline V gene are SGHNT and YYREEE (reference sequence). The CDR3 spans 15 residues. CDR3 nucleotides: TGTGCCAGCAGCTACGGGACTAGCGGGGTAGGGGAGCAGTACTTC. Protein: CASSYGTSGVGEQYF.

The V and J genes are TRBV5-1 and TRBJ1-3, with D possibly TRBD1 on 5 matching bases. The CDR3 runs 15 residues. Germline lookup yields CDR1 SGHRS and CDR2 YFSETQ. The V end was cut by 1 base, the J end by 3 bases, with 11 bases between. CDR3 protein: CASSLNGGGGNTIYF. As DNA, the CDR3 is TGCGCCAGCAGCTTGAACGGGGGAGGTGGAAACACCATATATTTT.

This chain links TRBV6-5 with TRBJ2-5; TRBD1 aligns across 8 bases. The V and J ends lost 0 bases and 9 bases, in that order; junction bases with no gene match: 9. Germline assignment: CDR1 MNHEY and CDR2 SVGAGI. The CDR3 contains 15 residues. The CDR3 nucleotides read TGTGCCAGCAGTTACTCGGGGACAGGAGGTGGGCCCCAGTACTTC. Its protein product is CASSYSGTGGGPQYF.